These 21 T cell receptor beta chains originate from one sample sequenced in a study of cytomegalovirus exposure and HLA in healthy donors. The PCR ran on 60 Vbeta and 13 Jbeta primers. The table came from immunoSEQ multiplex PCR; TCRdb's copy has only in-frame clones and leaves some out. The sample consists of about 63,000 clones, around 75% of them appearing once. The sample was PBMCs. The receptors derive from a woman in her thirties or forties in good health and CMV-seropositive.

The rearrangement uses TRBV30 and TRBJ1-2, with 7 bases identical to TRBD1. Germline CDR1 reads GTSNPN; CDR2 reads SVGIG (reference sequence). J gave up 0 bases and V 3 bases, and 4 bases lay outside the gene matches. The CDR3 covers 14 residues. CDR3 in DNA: TGTGCCTGGAGGAGACAGGGAGCTAACTATGGCTACACCTTC. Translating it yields CAWRRQGANYGYTF.

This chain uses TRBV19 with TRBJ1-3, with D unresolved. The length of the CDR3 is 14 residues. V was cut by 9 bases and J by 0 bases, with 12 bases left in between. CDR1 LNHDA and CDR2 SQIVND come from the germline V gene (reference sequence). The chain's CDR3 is CASRGLVSGNTIYF. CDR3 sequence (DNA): TGTGCCAGCCGGGGTCTAGTCTCTGGAAACACCATATATTTT.

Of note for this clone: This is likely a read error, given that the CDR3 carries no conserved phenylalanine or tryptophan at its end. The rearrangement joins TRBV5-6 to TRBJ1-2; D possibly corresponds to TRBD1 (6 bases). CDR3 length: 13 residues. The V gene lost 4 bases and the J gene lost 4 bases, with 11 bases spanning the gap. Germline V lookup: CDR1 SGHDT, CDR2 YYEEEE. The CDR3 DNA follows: TGTGCCAGCAGCCCTGGGACATCCTATGGCTACACCCTC. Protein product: CASSPGTSYGYTL.

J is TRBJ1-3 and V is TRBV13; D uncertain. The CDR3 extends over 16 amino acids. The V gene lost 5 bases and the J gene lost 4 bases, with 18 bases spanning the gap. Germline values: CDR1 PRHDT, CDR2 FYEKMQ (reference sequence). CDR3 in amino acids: CASSLSVAFTGNTIYF. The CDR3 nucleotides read TGTGCCAGCAGCCTCTCCGTGGCCTTCACGGGAAACACCATATATTTT.

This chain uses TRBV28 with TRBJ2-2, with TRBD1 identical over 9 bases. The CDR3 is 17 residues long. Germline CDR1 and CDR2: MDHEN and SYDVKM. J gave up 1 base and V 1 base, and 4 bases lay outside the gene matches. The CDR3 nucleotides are TGTGCCAGCAGTTTATACCACAGGGGGCTGAACACCGGGGAGCTGTTTTTT. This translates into CASSLYHRGLNTGELFF.

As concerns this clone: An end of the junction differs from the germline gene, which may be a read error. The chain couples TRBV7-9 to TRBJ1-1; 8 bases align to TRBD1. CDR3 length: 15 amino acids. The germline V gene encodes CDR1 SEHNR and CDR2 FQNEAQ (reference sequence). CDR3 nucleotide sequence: TGTTCCAGCAGCCATCCGACAGGGGTGAACACTGAAGCTTTCTTT. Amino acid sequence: CSSSHPTGVNTEAFF.

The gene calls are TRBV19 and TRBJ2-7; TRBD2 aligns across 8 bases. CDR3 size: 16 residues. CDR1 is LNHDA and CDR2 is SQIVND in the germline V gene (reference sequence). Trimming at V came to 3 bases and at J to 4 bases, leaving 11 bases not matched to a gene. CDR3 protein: CASSIPQAGGGYEQYF. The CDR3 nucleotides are TGTGCCAGTAGTATCCCCCAGGCGGGCGGGGGGTACGAGCAGTACTTC.

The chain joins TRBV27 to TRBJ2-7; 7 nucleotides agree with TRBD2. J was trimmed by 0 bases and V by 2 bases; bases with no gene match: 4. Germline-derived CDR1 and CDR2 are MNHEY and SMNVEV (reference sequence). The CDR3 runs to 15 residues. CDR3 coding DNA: TGTGCCAGCAGTTTAGTTGCGGGGGTCTCCTACGAGCAGTACTTC. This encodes CASSLVAGVSYEQYF.

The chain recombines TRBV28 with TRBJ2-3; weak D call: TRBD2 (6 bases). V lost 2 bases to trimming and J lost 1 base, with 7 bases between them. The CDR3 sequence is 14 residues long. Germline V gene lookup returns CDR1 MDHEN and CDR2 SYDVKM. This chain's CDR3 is CASSLGGGTDTQYF. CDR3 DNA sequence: TGTGCCAGCAGTTTAGGAGGGGGCACAGATACGCAGTATTTT. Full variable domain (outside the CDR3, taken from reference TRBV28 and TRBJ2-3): DVKVTQSSRYLVKRTGEKVFLECVQDMDHENMFWYRQDPGLGLRLIYFSYDVKMKEKGDIPEGYSVSREKKERFSLILESASTNQTSMYLCASSLGGGTDTQYFGPGTRLTVL.

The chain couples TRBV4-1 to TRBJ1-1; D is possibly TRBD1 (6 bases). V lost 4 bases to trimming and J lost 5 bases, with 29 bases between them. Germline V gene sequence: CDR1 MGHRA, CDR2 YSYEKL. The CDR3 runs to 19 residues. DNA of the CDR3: TGCGCCAGCAGCCCAAATGAGGGCGGGGGCGTACTCCGGAGGACTGAAGCTTTCTTT. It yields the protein CASSPNEGGGVLRRTEAFF.

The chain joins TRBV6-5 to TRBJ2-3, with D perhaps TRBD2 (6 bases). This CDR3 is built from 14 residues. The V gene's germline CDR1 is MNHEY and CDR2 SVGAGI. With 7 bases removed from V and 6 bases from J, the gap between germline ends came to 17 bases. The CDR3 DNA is TGTGCCAGCACCCGAGCGGGCGGGGCGGATACGCAGTATTTT. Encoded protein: CASTRAGGADTQYF.

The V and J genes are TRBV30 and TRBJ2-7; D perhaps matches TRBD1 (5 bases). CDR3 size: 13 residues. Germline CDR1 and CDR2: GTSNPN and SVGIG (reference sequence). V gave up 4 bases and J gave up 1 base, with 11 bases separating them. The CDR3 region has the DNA TGTGCCTGGACGGGCAGGGTGTCCTACGAGCAGTACTTC. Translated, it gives CAWTGRVSYEQYF.

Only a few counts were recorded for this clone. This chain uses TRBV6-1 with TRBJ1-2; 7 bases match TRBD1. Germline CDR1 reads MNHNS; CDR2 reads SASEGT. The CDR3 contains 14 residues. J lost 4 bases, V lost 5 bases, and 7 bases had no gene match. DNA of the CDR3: TGTGCCAGCAGTACTGGGACAGTCGTCTATGGCTACACCTTC. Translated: CASSTGTVVYGYTF.

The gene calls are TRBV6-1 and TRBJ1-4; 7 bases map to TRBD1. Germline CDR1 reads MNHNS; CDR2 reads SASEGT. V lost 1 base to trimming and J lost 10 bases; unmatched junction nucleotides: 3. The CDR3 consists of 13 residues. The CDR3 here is CASSEGAGGKLFF. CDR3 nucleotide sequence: TGTGCCAGCAGTGAAGGAGCAGGGGGAAAACTGTTTTTT.

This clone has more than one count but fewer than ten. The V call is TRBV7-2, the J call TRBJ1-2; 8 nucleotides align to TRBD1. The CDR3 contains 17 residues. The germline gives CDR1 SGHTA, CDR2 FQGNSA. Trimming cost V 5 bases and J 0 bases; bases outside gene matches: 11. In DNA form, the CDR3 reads TGTGCCAGCAGCCGACAGGGGTCGACCGGCACTAACTATGGCTACACCTTC. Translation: CASSRQGSTGTNYGYTF.

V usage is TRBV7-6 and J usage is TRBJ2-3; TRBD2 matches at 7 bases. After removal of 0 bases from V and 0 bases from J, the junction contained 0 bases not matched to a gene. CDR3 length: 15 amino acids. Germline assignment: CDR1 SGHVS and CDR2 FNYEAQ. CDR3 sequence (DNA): TGTGCCAGCAGCTTAGCCGGGGGGAGCACAGATACGCAGTATTTT. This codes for CASSLAGGSTDTQYF.

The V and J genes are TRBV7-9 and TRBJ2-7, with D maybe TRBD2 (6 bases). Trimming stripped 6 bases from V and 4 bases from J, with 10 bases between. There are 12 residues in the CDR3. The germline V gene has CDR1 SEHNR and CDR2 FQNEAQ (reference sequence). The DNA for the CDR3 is TGTGCCAGCAGGGGACTGGCGTACGAGCAGTACTTC. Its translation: CASRGLAYEQYF.

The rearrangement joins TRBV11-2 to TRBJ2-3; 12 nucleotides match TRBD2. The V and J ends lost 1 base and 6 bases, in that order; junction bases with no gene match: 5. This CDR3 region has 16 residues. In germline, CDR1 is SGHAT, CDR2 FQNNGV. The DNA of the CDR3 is TGTGCCAGCAGCTTAGTTTCTAGCGGGGGGGCCGATACGCAGTATTTT. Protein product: CASSLVSSGGADTQYF.

The CDR3 here is CASSAKGANSPLHF. CDR3 sequence (DNA): TGTGCCAGCAGCGCTAAAGGGGCTAATTCACCCCTCCACTTT. The chain combines TRBV9 with TRBJ1-6; a weak D match, TRBD1 (5 bases). The CDR3 runs to 14 residues. Germline CDR1 and CDR2: SGDLS and YYNGEE. V lost 3 bases to trimming and J lost 6 bases, with 10 bases between them.

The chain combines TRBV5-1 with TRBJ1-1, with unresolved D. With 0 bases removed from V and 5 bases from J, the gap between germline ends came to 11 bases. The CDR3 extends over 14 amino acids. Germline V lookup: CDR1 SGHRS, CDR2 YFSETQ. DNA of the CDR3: TGCGCCAGCAGCTTGGAGTCAGGAACAACTGAAGCTTTCTTT. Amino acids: CASSLESGTTEAFF.

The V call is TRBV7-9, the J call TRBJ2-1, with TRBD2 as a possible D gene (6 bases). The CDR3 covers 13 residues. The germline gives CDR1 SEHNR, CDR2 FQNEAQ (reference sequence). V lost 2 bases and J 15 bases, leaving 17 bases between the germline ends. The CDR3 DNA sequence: TGTGCCAGCAGCTTAATGGGGGAGGTCGGCGGGTTCTTC. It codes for CASSLMGEVGGFF.